This T cell receptor (beta chain) emerged from a study of cytomegalovirus exposure and HLA in healthy donors. Study context: The 100 to 150 validation repertoires and the roughly 680 first-cohort repertoires shared a platform, a later analysis reported.

Assay: immunoSEQ multiplex PCR; the TCRdb copy retains only in-frame clones and omits some. The table records roughly 56,000 clones, 75% to 95% of them present only once. General observations from the study: Researchers catalogued some 160 TCR beta chains as cytomegalovirus-associated.

Worth noting for this clone: Its antigen is still unknown.

This receptor was identified in a woman in her 30s in good health and CMV-seronegative. The sample consisted of PBMCs.

This chain's CDR3 is CASSLGSSGNTIYF. The CDR3 DNA reads as TGTGCCAGCAGCTTGGGCAGCTCTGGAAACACCATATATTTT. V and J are TRBV5-4 and TRBJ1-3; D unresolved. CDR3 length: 14 amino acids. Germline V gene lookup returns CDR1 SGHNT and CDR2 YYREEE (reference sequence). V was shortened by 0 bases and J by 0 bases, with 4 bases between the two germline ends.